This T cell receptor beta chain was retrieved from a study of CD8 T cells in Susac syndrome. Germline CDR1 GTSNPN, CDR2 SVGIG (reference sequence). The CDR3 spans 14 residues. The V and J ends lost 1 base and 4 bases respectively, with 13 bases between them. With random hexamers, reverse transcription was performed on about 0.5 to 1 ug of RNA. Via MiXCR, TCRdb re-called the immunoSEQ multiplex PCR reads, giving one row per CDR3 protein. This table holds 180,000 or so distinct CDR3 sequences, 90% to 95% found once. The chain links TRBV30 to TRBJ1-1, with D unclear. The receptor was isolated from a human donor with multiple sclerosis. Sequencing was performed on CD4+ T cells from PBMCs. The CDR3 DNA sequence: TGTGCCTGGAGTGCGTTTACGTTTGGCACTGAAGCTTTCTTT. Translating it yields CAWSAFTFGTEAFF.